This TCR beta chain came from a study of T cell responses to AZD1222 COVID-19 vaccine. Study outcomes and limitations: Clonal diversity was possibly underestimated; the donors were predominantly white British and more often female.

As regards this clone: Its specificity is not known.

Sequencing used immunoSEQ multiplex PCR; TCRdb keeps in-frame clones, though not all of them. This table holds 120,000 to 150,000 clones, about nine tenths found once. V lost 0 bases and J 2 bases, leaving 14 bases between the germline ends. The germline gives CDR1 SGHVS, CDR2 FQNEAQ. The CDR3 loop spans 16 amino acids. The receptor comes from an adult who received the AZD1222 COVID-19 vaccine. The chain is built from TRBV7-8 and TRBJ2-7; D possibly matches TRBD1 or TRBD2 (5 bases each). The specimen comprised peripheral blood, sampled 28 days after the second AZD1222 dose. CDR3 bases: TGTGCCAGCAGCTTAGCTGTCGGGGCCTCTCCCTACGAGCAGTACGTC. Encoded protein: CASSLAVGASPYEQYV.